These T cell receptor beta chains were read from a single sample in a study of blood T cell repertoires in COVID-19. Measured with immunoSEQ multiplex PCR; TCRdb has only the in-frame clones, and not every one. The sample lists about 280,000 clones, around 85% seen once, with around 2.3% in the top ten. The sequenced material came from PBMCs or T cells enriched from blood (not recorded which). The receptors originated from a woman aged 50 to 60 who had recovered from COVID-19. Each CDR3 is given with its conserved first and last residue. A D gene is named only where the DNA matches it firmly. Size values are once, few and many counts, or a class for expanded clones, and some rows have none.

j_call: TRBJ1-2
v_call: TRBV20-1
clone_size: -
d_call: TRBD1
cdr3_nt: TGCAGTGCTAGTCCCGGACAGGGGGACTATGGCTACACCTTC
cdr3_aa: CSASPGQGDYGYTF

j_call: TRBJ1-6
v_call: TRBV28
clone_size: -
d_call: -
cdr3_nt: TGTGCCAGCAGTTTACTTGGGCCACCCGCTCGGAATTCACCCCTCCACTTT
cdr3_aa: CASSLLGPPARNSPLHF

j_call: TRBJ2-3
v_call: TRBV9
clone_size: -
d_call: -
cdr3_nt: TGTGCCAGCAGCGTACGGGGGGCTAGAGATACGCAGTATTTT
cdr3_aa: CASSVRGARDTQYF

j_call: TRBJ1-4
v_call: TRBV29-1
clone_size: -
d_call: -
cdr3_nt: TGCAGCGTTGGGCGGGGGGCAGATGAAAAACTGTTTTTT
cdr3_aa: CSVGRGADEKLFF

j_call: TRBJ2-5
v_call: TRBV5-4
clone_size: -
d_call: TRBD1
cdr3_nt: TGTGCCAGCAGCATATCAGGGGGCGCAGAGACCCAGTACTTC
cdr3_aa: CASSISGGAETQYF

j_call: TRBJ1-5
v_call: TRBV20-1
clone_size: -
d_call: TRBD1
cdr3_nt: TGCAGTGCCAGTGGACAGGCGGGCAATCAGCCCCAGCATTTT
cdr3_aa: CSASGQAGNQPQHF

j_call: TRBJ2-3
v_call: TRBV5-6
clone_size: -
d_call: TRBD1
cdr3_nt: TGTGCCAGCAGCTGGACAGGGGTAGATACGCAGTATTTT
cdr3_aa: CASSWTGVDTQYF

j_call: TRBJ2-1
v_call: TRBV9
clone_size: once
d_call: TRBD1
cdr3_nt: TGTGCCAGCAGCTCAATGACAGGGCTGGTTGAGCAGTTCTTC
cdr3_aa: CASSSMTGLVEQFF

j_call: TRBJ1-1
v_call: TRBV23-1
clone_size: once
d_call: TRBD1
cdr3_nt: TGCGCCAGCAGTCAATTTAGTCCGGACAGGAGGAACACTGAAGCTTTCTTT
cdr3_aa: CASSQFSPDRRNTEAFF

j_call: TRBJ1-6
v_call: TRBV28
clone_size: few
d_call: TRBD1
cdr3_nt: TGTGCCAGCAGTTCAGGGGGCTCCTATAATTCACCCCTCCACTTT
cdr3_aa: CASSSGGSYNSPLHF

j_call: TRBJ1-4
v_call: TRBV2
clone_size: -
d_call: TRBD1
cdr3_nt: TGTGCCAGCACTGGGGGGACAGGGGTGCCCGAAAAACTGTTTTTT
cdr3_aa: CASTGGTGVPEKLFF

j_call: TRBJ2-2
v_call: TRBV27
clone_size: few
d_call: TRBD2
cdr3_nt: TGTGCCAGCAGTCCGCTAGCGGGAGATTCGCCCGGGGAGCTGTTTTTT
cdr3_aa: CASSPLAGDSPGELFF

j_call: TRBJ1-5
v_call: TRBV5-4
clone_size: -
d_call: -
cdr3_nt: TGTGCCAGCAGCTTGGGGGGAGGAGATCAGCCCCAGCATTTT
cdr3_aa: CASSLGGGDQPQHF

j_call: TRBJ1-1
v_call: TRBV29-1
clone_size: -
d_call: -
cdr3_nt: TGCAGCGTTGATCATCGGTCCAGGGGACTAGGGGCTTTCTTT
cdr3_aa: CSVDHRSRGLGAFF

j_call: TRBJ2-1
v_call: TRBV7-8
clone_size: -
d_call: TRBD2
cdr3_nt: TGTGCCAGCAGCTTCGGACTAGCGGGGGGAAACAATGAGCAGTTCTTC
cdr3_aa: CASSFGLAGGNNEQFF

j_call: TRBJ2-4
v_call: TRBV6-1
clone_size: -
d_call: TRBD2
cdr3_nt: TGTGCCAGCAGTGAATTGGGGGGGATAGCCAAAAACATTCAGTACTTC
cdr3_aa: CASSELGGIAKNIQYF

j_call: TRBJ2-3
v_call: TRBV15
clone_size: -
d_call: -
cdr3_nt: TGTGCCACCAGCTTAGGACAGAGAGGGTTAGAAGATACGCAGTATTTT
cdr3_aa: CATSLGQRGLEDTQYF

j_call: TRBJ1-1
v_call: TRBV5-1
clone_size: few
d_call: -
cdr3_nt: TGCGCCAGCAGCTTTACAGCTAAGAACACTGAAGCTTTCTTT
cdr3_aa: CASSFTAKNTEAFF

j_call: TRBJ1-3
v_call: TRBV7-2
clone_size: -
d_call: -
cdr3_nt: TGTGCCAGCGCCAGCTCTGGAAACACCATATATTTT
cdr3_aa: CASASSGNTIYF

j_call: TRBJ2-1
v_call: TRBV7-3
clone_size: -
d_call: TRBD2
cdr3_nt: TGTGCCAGCAGCTTAACGGCGGGGGGTTACAATGAGCAGTTCTTC
cdr3_aa: CASSLTAGGYNEQFF

j_call: TRBJ1-1
v_call: TRBV2
clone_size: few
d_call: -
cdr3_nt: TGTGCCAGCAGCGGACAGCCGAACACTGAAGCTTTCTTT
cdr3_aa: CASSGQPNTEAFF

j_call: TRBJ1-2
v_call: TRBV7-8
clone_size: few
d_call: TRBD1
cdr3_nt: TGTGCCAGCAGCTTAGAGAGGACAGGGGAACATGGCTACACCTTC
cdr3_aa: CASSLERTGEHGYTF

j_call: TRBJ2-7
v_call: TRBV10-3
clone_size: -
d_call: TRBD1
cdr3_nt: TGTGCCATCAGACGGACAGGGATAGAGGGTCAGTACTTC
cdr3_aa: CAIRRTGIEGQYF

j_call: TRBJ1-5
v_call: TRBV30
clone_size: -
d_call: -
cdr3_nt: TGTGCCTGGAGCAAGGGGATGAGCAATCAGCCCCAGCATTTT
cdr3_aa: CAWSKGMSNQPQHF

j_call: TRBJ2-2
v_call: TRBV5-1
clone_size: -
d_call: -
cdr3_nt: TGCGCCAGCAGCATGCGCACCGGGGAGCTGTTTTTT
cdr3_aa: CASSMRTGELFF

j_call: TRBJ2-1
v_call: TRBV2
clone_size: -
d_call: TRBD2
cdr3_nt: TGTGCCAGCAGAGTCGGGACTAGCGGTTACAATGAGCAGTTCTTC
cdr3_aa: CASRVGTSGYNEQFF

j_call: TRBJ1-1
v_call: TRBV20-1
clone_size: -
d_call: -
cdr3_nt: TGCAGTGCTTTCTTTACTGAAGCTTTCTTT
cdr3_aa: CSAFFTEAFF

j_call: TRBJ2-7
v_call: TRBV5-1
clone_size: -
d_call: -
cdr3_nt: TGCGCCAGCAGCCGTTTGAGGGACTACGAGCAGTACTTC
cdr3_aa: CASSRLRDYEQYF

j_call: TRBJ2-1
v_call: TRBV3-1/TRBV3-2
clone_size: once
d_call: TRBD2
cdr3_nt: TGTGCCAGCAGCCAAGATAGGGGTACAGCTAGCGGGGGGTCCAATGAGCAGTTCTTC
cdr3_aa: CASSQDRGTASGGSNEQFF

j_call: TRBJ2-1
v_call: TRBV27
clone_size: -
d_call: TRBD1
cdr3_nt: TGTGCCAGCAGTTCGAGACAGGGCTCCTACAATGAGCAGTTCTTC
cdr3_aa: CASSSRQGSYNEQFF

j_call: TRBJ1-1
v_call: TRBV19
clone_size: -
d_call: TRBD1
cdr3_nt: TGTGCCAGTACTCCCTCGACAGGGCCTAACACTGAAGCTTTCTTT
cdr3_aa: CASTPSTGPNTEAFF

j_call: TRBJ2-7
v_call: TRBV7-9
clone_size: -
d_call: TRBD2
cdr3_nt: TGTGCCAGCAGTCTCCCCGGGGGGGCCTACGAGCAGTACTTC
cdr3_aa: CASSLPGGAYEQYF